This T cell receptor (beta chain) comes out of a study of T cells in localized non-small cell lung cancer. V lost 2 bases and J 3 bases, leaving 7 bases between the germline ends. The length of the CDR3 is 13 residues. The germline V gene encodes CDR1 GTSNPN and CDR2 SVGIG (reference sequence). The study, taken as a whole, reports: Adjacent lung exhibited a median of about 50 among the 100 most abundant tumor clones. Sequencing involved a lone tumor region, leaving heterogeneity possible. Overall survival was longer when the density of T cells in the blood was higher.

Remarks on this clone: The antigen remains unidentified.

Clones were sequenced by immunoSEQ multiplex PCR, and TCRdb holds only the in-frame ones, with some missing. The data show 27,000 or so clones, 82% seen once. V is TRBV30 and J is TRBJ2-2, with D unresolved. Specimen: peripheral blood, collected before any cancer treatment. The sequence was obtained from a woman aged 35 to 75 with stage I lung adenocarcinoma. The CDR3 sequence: CAWSTDHTGELFF. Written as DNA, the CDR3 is TGTGCCTGGAGTACCGACCACACCGGGGAGCTGTTTTTT.